A single sample gave rise to the 5 T cell receptor beta chains below, sequenced in a study of T cell responses to AZD1222 COVID-19 vaccine. Only in-frame clones appear in the TCRdb table, and some are missing; sequencing was by immunoSEQ multiplex PCR. The top ten clones hold 5% to 8% of a sample with 90,000 to 120,000 clones, around 90% of them seen once. The sequences come from peripheral blood, collected 28 days after the second AZD1222 dose. These receptor sequences come from an adult who received the AZD1222 COVID-19 vaccine.

With respect to this clone: The same CDR3 also results from other DNA sequences found in this sample. The rearrangement uses TRBV4-1 and TRBJ1-6, with TRBD1 identical over 10 bases. Germline loops: CDR1 MGHRA, CDR2 YSYEKL. The CDR3 contains 17 residues. Trimming took 1 base from V and 7 from J; bases not matched to a gene: 7. This chain's CDR3 is CASSQGPPGQGNSPLHF. Here the CDR3 DNA reads TGCGCCAGCAGCCAAGGCCCCCCGGGACAGGGGAATTCACCCCTCCACTTT.

The rearrangement uses TRBV5-6 and TRBJ2-4; a possible D gene is TRBD1 (5 bases). This CDR3 is built from 15 residues. The germline V gene has CDR1 SGHDT and CDR2 YYEEEE. V was trimmed by 5 bases and J by 0 bases, leaving 12 bases between them. The CDR3 nucleotides are TGTGCCAGCAGGACCCAGGGTCTAGCCAAAAACATTCAGTACTTC. Amino acid sequence: CASRTQGLAKNIQYF.

V and J are TRBV19 and TRBJ2-7; no clear D gene. The CDR3 totals 14 residues. The V gene lost 3 bases and the J gene lost 2 bases, with 11 bases spanning the gap. CDR1 and CDR2 (germline): LNHDA, SQIVND (reference sequence). The CDR3 protein is CASSIPGLTYEQYF. CDR3 in DNA: TGTGCCAGTAGTATCCCTGGTCTCACCTACGAGCAGTACTTC.

The chain joins TRBV3-1 (or the pseudogene TRBV3-2) to TRBJ1-2; no reliable D call. The CDR3 sequence is 14 residues long. Germline CDR1 reads LGHDT; CDR2 reads YNNKEL (reference sequence). Trimming removed 0 bases from V and 2 bases from J, with 7 bases in between. CDR3: CASSQEQHNYGYTF. The CDR3 DNA follows: TGTGCCAGCAGCCAAGAACAGCACAACTATGGCTACACCTTC.

J is TRBJ2-5 and V is TRBV18; D is undetermined. The V end lost 6 bases, the J end lost 3 bases, and 17 bases lay between the germline ends. CDR1 KGHSH and CDR2 LQKENI come from the germline V gene. The CDR3 has 15 residues. CDR3: CASSPLGSPKETQYF. CDR3 in DNA: TGTGCCAGCTCCCCCCTCGGGTCGCCTAAAGAGACCCAGTACTTC. The whole variable domain, filled in from reference TRBV18 and TRBJ2-5, reads NAGVMQNPRHLVRRRGQEARLRCSPMKGHSHVYWYRQLPEEGLKFMVYLQKENIIDESGMPKERFSAEFPKEGPSILRIQQVVRGDSAAYFCASSPLGSPKETQYFGPGTRLLVL.